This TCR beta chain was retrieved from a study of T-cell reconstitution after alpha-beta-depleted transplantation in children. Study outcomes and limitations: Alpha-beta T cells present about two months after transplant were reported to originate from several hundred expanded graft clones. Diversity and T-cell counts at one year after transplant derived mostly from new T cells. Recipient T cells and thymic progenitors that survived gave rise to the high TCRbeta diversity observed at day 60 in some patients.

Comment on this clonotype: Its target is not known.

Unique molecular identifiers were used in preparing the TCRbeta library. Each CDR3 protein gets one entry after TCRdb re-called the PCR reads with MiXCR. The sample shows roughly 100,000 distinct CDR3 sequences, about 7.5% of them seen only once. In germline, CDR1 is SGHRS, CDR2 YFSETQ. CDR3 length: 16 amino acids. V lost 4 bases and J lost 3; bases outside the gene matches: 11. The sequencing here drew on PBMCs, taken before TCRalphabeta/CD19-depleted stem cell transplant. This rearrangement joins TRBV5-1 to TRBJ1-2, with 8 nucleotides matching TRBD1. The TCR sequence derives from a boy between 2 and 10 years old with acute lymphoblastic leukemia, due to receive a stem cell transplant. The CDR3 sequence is CASSGGLGQGYYGYTF. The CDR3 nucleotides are TGCGCCAGCAGCGGGGGACTCGGACAGGGCTACTATGGCTACACCTTC.